This TCR beta chain was recovered during a study of PD-1 blockade in classical Hodgkin lymphoma. V was shortened by 10 bases and J by 6 bases, with 15 bases between the two germline ends. This CDR3 contains 12 residues. Germline V gene data show CDR1 as MNHNY and CDR2 as SVGAGI (reference sequence). Exposure to brentuximab vedotin varied, and each patient had relapsed following autologous stem cell transplantation. Complete response, partial response or progressive disease were the best responses. With regard to this clone: What it binds is unknown.

TCRdb's copy holds only in-frame clones and misses some; the assay was immunoSEQ multiplex PCR. The table has about 54,000 clones, approximately 89% seen once; the top ten hold about 10%. Study findings and constraints: CD8+ TCR diversity did not rise significantly by C4D1, unlike CD4+. Before treatment, complete responders showed about the same diversity as newly diagnosed patients. It was reported that newly diagnosed patients had less baseline TCR diversity than healthy donors.

The chain has TRBV6-6 and TRBJ1-1, with D perhaps matching TRBD1 (5 bases). The sample here was peripheral blood mononuclear cells (PBMCs), taken before the second cycle of nivolumab. This clonotype was obtained from a human donor with classical Hodgkin lymphoma. The CDR3 loop is CATNGARAEAFF. The CDR3 DNA sequence: TGTGCCACGAACGGGGCCAGAGCTGAAGCTTTCTTT.